Each of the 27 T cell receptor beta chains below was sequenced from the same sample in a study of chemoradiotherapy in HPV16-positive cancers. Sequencing used immunoSEQ multiplex PCR; TCRdb keeps in-frame clones, though not all of them. The data contain fewer than 18,000 clones, about three quarters of them singletons. The sample was collected from a patient who underwent chemoradiotherapy. The receptors come from a human donor with HPV-associated anogenital cancer.

V usage is TRBV14 and J usage is TRBJ2-3; weak D call: TRBD2 (6 bases). The CDR3 is 13 residues long. Trimming pared 4 bases from V and 6 bases from J, leaving 11 bases between. The V gene's germline CDR1 is SGHDN and CDR2 FVKESK. CDR3 DNA sequence: TGTGCCAGCAGCCCATGGGGGGAGGATACGCAGTATTTT. Protein sequence: CASSPWGEDTQYF.

The chain combines TRBV7-9 with TRBJ2-3, with D perhaps matching TRBD1 (5 bases). The CDR3 extends over 15 amino acids. V lost 4 bases, J lost 5 bases, and 16 bases lay in between. Germline V gene data show CDR1 as SEHNR and CDR2 as FQNEAQ (reference sequence). In DNA form, the CDR3 reads TGTGCCAGCAGCTCCACCCTGGACATAAAAGATACGCAGTATTTT. Translating gives CASSSTLDIKDTQYF.

The rearrangement joins TRBV18 to TRBJ2-3, with unresolved D. This CDR3 is built from 15 residues. V lost 4 bases and J 0 bases, leaving 11 bases between the germline ends. Germline lookup yields CDR1 KGHSH and CDR2 LQKENI. CDR3 DNA sequence: TGTGCCAGCTCACAGGGCTACAGTAGCACAGATACGCAGTATTTT. Encoded protein: CASSQGYSSTDTQYF.

This clone has just a few counts. The chain is built from TRBV28 and TRBJ2-7; the match to TRBD2 covers 7 bases. The CDR3 sequence is 13 residues long. Looked up from germline, CDR1 is MDHEN and CDR2 is SYDVKM. The J segment lost 7 bases and the V segment lost 4 bases, leaving 7 bases of the junction unmatched. CDR3 bases: TGTGCCAGCAGTTCCCCAGGGACTAAGGAGCAGTACTTC. Amino acid sequence: CASSSPGTKEQYF.

The chain joins TRBV2 to TRBJ1-2; 7 bases line up with TRBD1. The CDR3 has 13 amino acids. The junction had 5 bases not matched to a gene; V was cut back by 6 bases and J by 4 bases. Germline V gene lookup returns CDR1 SNHLY and CDR2 FYNNEI. The CDR3 is CASRGQLSYGYTF. The DNA of the CDR3 is TGTGCCAGCAGGGGACAGCTTTCCTATGGCTACACCTTC.

The rearrangement uses TRBV5-1 and TRBJ1-2; tentatively, D is TRBD1 (5 bases). This CDR3 contains 12 residues. The germline gives CDR1 SGHRS, CDR2 YFSETQ. The V end was cut by 2 bases, the J end by 9 bases, with 11 bases between. The chain's CDR3 is CASSFDSRSYTF. The CDR3 DNA reads as TGCGCCAGCAGCTTTGACAGCCGGAGCTACACCTTC.

This chain connects TRBV7-6 to TRBJ1-1; possible D gene TRBD1, 6 bases. Germline CDR1 and CDR2: SGHVS and FNYEAQ. The length of the CDR3 is 15 residues. Trimming removed 4 bases from V and 0 bases from J, with 12 bases in between. The CDR3 spells CASSSSGALNTEAFF. The CDR3 nucleotides read TGTGCCAGCAGCTCATCAGGGGCCCTGAACACTGAAGCTTTCTTT.

As regards this clone: Mismatch with germline at one junction end may stem from a read error. The rearrangement links TRBV20-1 to TRBJ1-1; D uncertain. The germline CDR1 and CDR2 sequences are DFQATT and SNEGSKA (reference sequence). The CDR3 has 8 residues. In nucleotides, the CDR3 is TGCGGACTGAATCTATTCTGGTTT. It yields the protein CGLNLFWF.

The chain has TRBV7-2 and TRBJ2-7, with 7 bases aligning to TRBD1. Germline V gives CDR1 SGHTA, CDR2 FQGNSA. CDR3 length: 12 amino acids. The ends lost 2 bases at V and 9 bases at J; junction bases unmatched: 4. CDR3 loop: CASSLTGVGQYF. The CDR3 DNA reads as TGTGCCAGCAGCTTAACAGGGGTAGGGCAGTACTTC.

This sequence joins TRBV4-3 and TRBJ2-3; the match to TRBD2 covers 8 bases. The CDR3 length is 18 residues. Germline CDR1 and CDR2: LGHNA and YSLEER. V trimming: 0 bases; J trimming: 2 bases; junction bases outside the gene matches: 10. The CDR3 DNA sequence: TGCGCCAGCAGCCAAGATTCTGGCCAGCGGGGGTACACAGATACGCAGTATTTT. Its translation: CASSQDSGQRGYTDTQYF.

This clone was counted once. J is TRBJ1-3 and V is TRBV5-8; 8 bases line up with TRBD1. The CDR3 length is 14 residues. The germline gives CDR1 SGHTS, CDR2 YDEGEE. Trimming at V came to 8 bases and at J to 2 bases, leaving 6 bases not matched to a gene. The CDR3 DNA follows: TGTGCCAGTACCGACAGGGGCACTGGAAACACCATATATTTT. Protein product: CASTDRGTGNTIYF.

The chain recombines TRBV21-1 with TRBJ2-1. TRBV21-1 is assigned pseudogene status. CDR3 length: 17 residues. The CDR3 bases are TGTGCCAGCAGCAAAGGGGAAAGCCGTCGGTCCGACAATGAGCAGTTCTTC. Protein sequence: CASSKGESRRSDNEQFF.

This sequence joins TRBV7-3 and TRBJ1-1; no reliable D call. CDR1 is SGHTA, CDR2 FQGTGA, per germline. V lost 5 bases and J lost 5, with 15 bases in between. The CDR3 totals 14 residues. This CDR3 reads CASSAQGVDTEAFF. Written as DNA, the CDR3 is TGTGCCAGCAGCGCTCAAGGTGTAGATACTGAAGCTTTCTTT. The whole variable domain, filled in from reference TRBV7-3 and TRBJ1-1, reads GAGVSQTPSNKVTEKGKYVELRCDPISGHTALYWYRQSLGQGPEFLIYFQGTGAADDSGLPNDRFFAVRPEGSVSTLKIQRTERGDSAVYLCASSAQGVDTEAFFGQGTRLTVV.

The gene calls are TRBV4-3 and TRBJ2-7; unclear D gene. The CDR3 runs to 14 residues. V lost 1 base, J lost 4 bases, and 11 bases lay in between. The V gene's germline CDR1 is LGHNA and CDR2 YSLEER. DNA for the CDR3: TGCGCCAGCAGCCAAGGGGTCACATCATACGAGCAGTACTTC. The encoded protein is CASSQGVTSYEQYF.

The chain uses TRBV30 and TRBJ2-7; D unresolved. V lost 0 bases to trimming and J lost 7 bases, with 7 bases between them. The CDR3 contains 11 residues. CDR1 is GTSNPN, CDR2 SVGIG, per germline (reference sequence). In DNA, the CDR3 is TGTGCCTGGAGTGTTTCGGCAGAGCAGTACTTC. Protein: CAWSVSAEQYF.

This clone was seen only a few times. The chain recombines TRBV2 with TRBJ1-1, with D maybe TRBD1 (5 bases). The V gene lost 8 bases and the J gene lost 8 bases, with 18 bases spanning the gap. CDR1 and CDR2 from the germline V gene are SNHLY and FYNNEI. The CDR3 has 13 residues. The CDR3 spells CASGAGKMVEAFF. The CDR3 nucleotides are TGTGCCAGCGGTGCAGGGAAAATGGTAGAAGCTTTCTTT.

This chain uses TRBV6-5 with TRBJ2-7, with 12 bases fitting TRBD1. The CDR3 has 15 residues. Germline V CDR1 and CDR2: MNHEY, SVGAGI. The V segment lost 8 bases and the J segment 4 bases; nucleotides outside the gene matches: 9. The CDR3 here is CASRLRDRGQYEQYF. As DNA, the CDR3 is TGTGCCAGCCGCCTTAGGGACAGGGGGCAATACGAGCAGTACTTC.

This chain links TRBV2 with TRBJ1-5; D unclear. CDR1 and CDR2 from the germline V gene are SNHLY and FYNNEI. The CDR3 is 14 amino acids. V gave up 6 bases and J gave up 4 bases, with 13 bases separating them. The DNA of the CDR3 is TGTGCCAGCAGCGCCCTCCAAGTTAATCAGCCCCAGCATTTT. Protein sequence: CASSALQVNQPQHF.

The rearrangement links TRBV6-1 to TRBJ1-3; D gene ambiguous. Deletions cut 7 bases from V and 4 bases from J, with 5 bases between. The germline V gene encodes CDR1 MNHNS and CDR2 SASEGT. The CDR3 is 11 residues long. The CDR3 bases are TGTGCCAGCATAAGCGGAAACACCATATATTTT. It specifies CASISGNTIYF.

The chain links TRBV2 to TRBJ1-2; TRBD1 might be the D (5 bases). The V gene lost 3 bases and the J gene lost 1 base, with 9 bases spanning the gap. Germline V gene data show CDR1 as SNHLY and CDR2 as FYNNEI. The CDR3 totals 14 residues. The CDR3 spells CASSEGGYNYGYTF. The CDR3 bases are TGTGCCAGCAGTGAGGGGGGTTATAACTATGGCTACACCTTC.

The chain is built from TRBV9 and TRBJ2-5; D gene unclear. The CDR3 loop spans 14 amino acids. Trimming removed 0 bases from V and 4 bases from J, with 10 bases in between. Looked up from germline, CDR1 is SGDLS and CDR2 is YYNGEE. The CDR3 is CASSVAGLAETQYF. For the CDR3, the DNA is TGTGCCAGCAGCGTAGCCGGGTTGGCAGAGACCCAGTACTTC.

The chain recombines TRBV6-6 with TRBJ2-2; tentative D call: TRBD1 (8 bases). V shed 4 bases and J shed 5 bases, with 14 bases lying between them. Per germline, CDR1 MNHNY and CDR2 SVGAGI (reference sequence). This CDR3 has 15 amino acids. This chain's CDR3 is CASSFGQGGTGELFF. As DNA, the CDR3 is TGTGCCAGCAGTTTCGGACAGGGAGGGACCGGGGAGCTGTTTTTT.

This chain uses TRBV5-6 with TRBJ2-7, with a weak D call TRBD2 (7 bases). CDR3 size: 14 residues. V was shortened by 1 base and J by 5 bases, with 13 bases between the two germline ends. Per germline, CDR1 SGHDT and CDR2 YYEEEE. Here the CDR3 reads CASSLPGGLNEQYF. In DNA form, the CDR3 reads TGTGCCAGCAGCTTGCCCGGGGGGCTCAACGAGCAGTACTTC. Full variable domain (outside the CDR3, taken from reference TRBV5-6 and TRBJ2-7): DAGVTQSPTHLIKTRGQQVTLRCSPKSGHDTVSWYQQALGQGPQFIFQYYEEEERQRGNFPDRFSGHQFPNYSSELNVNALLLGDSALYLCASSLPGGLNEQYFGPGTRLTVT.

The V call is TRBV6-1, the J call TRBJ1-1; 7 bases map to TRBD1. Unmatched junction bases numbered 6, after V lost 6 bases and J lost 5 bases. The CDR3 is made up of 13 amino acids. From germline, CDR1 is MNHNS and CDR2 SASEGT. The CDR3 coding sequence is TGTGCCAGCAGGGACAGGAGAAGTACTGAAGCTTTCTTT. It codes for CASRDRRSTEAFF.

This chain joins TRBV28 and TRBJ1-2; D is unresolved. V dropped 1 base and J dropped 4 bases, with 4 bases sitting between them. The CDR3 is made up of 12 amino acids. Germline V gene data show CDR1 as MDHEN and CDR2 as SYDVKM. The CDR3 DNA sequence: TGTGCCAGCAGTTTATCCGGCTATGGCTACACCTTC. Its protein is CASSLSGYGYTF.

This chain uses TRBV30 with TRBJ2-1; 10 positions match TRBD2. Germline V gene lookup returns CDR1 GTSNPN and CDR2 SVGIG (reference sequence). This CDR3 has 14 residues. V gave up 2 bases and J gave up 3 bases; unmatched junction bases: 1. CDR3 in DNA: TGTGCCTGGAGTCGACTAGCGGGCTACAATGAGCAGTTCTTC. Its translation: CAWSRLAGYNEQFF. The whole variable domain, remainder taken from reference TRBV30 and TRBJ2-1, is SQTIHQWPATLVQPVGSPLSLECTVEGTSNPNLYWYRQAAGRGLQLLFYSVGIGQISSEVPQNLSASRPQDRQFILSSKKLLLSDSGFYLCAWSRLAGYNEQFFGPGTRLTVL.

The V gene is TRBV11-3, the J gene TRBJ2-5; D is unclear. Trimming removed 5 bases from V and 1 base from J, with 8 bases in between. Germline V gene lookup returns CDR1 SGHNT and CDR2 YENEEA. The CDR3 has 13 amino acids. The CDR3 here is CASSRTAQETQYF. Here the CDR3 DNA reads TGTGCCAGCAGCCGCACAGCCCAAGAGACCCAGTACTTC.